The text below deals with one T cell receptor beta chain. As yet, its antigen is unknown. This specimen belongs to a study of cytomegalovirus exposure and HLA in healthy donors. The PCR was carried out with 60 Vbeta primers and 13 Jbeta primers. The data were produced by immunoSEQ multiplex PCR, yet TCRdb's version contains in-frame clones alone and is incomplete. The sample includes some 150,000 clones, over 70% of them seen just once. Whole-study results and caveats: CMV serostatus was the sole immune exposure information available. Rarity held for most TCR sequences, but there were some public TCRs that occurred in many donors.

V lost 6 bases and J 2 bases, leaving 10 bases between the germline ends. Germline V gene lookup returns CDR1 SSHAT and CDR2 FNYEAQ (reference sequence). This CDR3 is 13 amino acids long. The specimen sequenced was PBMCs. This chain joins TRBV7-7 and TRBJ2-5; D perhaps matches TRBD2 (6 bases). The receptor comes from a man in his late teens or twenties in good health and CMV-seropositive. The CDR3 region is CASSRDSQETQYF. The CDR3 coding sequence is TGTGCCAGCAGTCGGGACTCGCAAGAGACCCAGTACTTC.